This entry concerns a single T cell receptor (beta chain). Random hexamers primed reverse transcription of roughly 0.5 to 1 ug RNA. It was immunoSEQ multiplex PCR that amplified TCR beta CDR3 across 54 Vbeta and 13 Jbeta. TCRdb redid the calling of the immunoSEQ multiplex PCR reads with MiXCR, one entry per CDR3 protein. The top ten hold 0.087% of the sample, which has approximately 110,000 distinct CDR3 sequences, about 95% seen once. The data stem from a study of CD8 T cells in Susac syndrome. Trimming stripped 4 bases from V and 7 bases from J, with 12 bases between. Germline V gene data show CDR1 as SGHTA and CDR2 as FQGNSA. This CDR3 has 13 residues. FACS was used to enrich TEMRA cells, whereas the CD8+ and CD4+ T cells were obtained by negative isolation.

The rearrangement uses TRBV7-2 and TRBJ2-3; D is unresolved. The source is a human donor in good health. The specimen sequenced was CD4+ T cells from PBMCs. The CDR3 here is CASSSTGRYTQYF. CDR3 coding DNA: TGTGCCAGCAGCTCAACCGGACGGTATACGCAGTATTTT.